A selection of T cell receptor beta chains follows, all from one sample in a study of T cell repertoires in cytomegalovirus infection. TCRdb used MiXCR to reprocess the reads, holding one entry per CDR3 protein. The data contain some 300,000 distinct CDR3 sequences, around a sixth of them seen just once; the ten biggest clones take up more than 10%. The sample was PBMCs. Receptor source: a human donor in good health (CMV status not recorded). Some clones in this sample may be carry-over from other donors' samples. CDR3s leave out the opening cysteine and the closing phenylalanine or tryptophan.

cdr3_aa,v_call
SARARVTSANQETQY,TRBV20-1
ASSLGWGAPEKLF,TRBV11-2
SVRLGRMNTEAF,TRBV29-1
ASSLRAGNYGYT,TRBV28
ASSLFMGGFSPFYEQY,TRBV7-2
SAAPGSMNTEAF,TRBV20-1
ASSLLGAGVNQPQH,TRBV12-3/TRBV12-4
ASNEGGGDIQY,TRBV7-2
ASSFRGRAAADTQY,TRBV11-2
ASSSPPENQPQH,TRBV6-2/TRBV6-3
ASSRDLYQPQH,TRBV11-1
SATLRGAKYNEQF,TRBV20-1
ASSPFLWGQDTDTQY,TRBV7-6
ASSLGRTGALYT,TRBV7-9
SAPAPGQGTYEQY,TRBV20-1
ASSLDSRDGSYEQY,TRBV11-2
SARDEAGPGNTIY,TRBV20-1
ASSLAGRGNEKLF,TRBV7-6
RIYRAEINQPQH,TRBV29-1
ASPFGTLGVNTEAF,TRBV6-2/TRBV6-3